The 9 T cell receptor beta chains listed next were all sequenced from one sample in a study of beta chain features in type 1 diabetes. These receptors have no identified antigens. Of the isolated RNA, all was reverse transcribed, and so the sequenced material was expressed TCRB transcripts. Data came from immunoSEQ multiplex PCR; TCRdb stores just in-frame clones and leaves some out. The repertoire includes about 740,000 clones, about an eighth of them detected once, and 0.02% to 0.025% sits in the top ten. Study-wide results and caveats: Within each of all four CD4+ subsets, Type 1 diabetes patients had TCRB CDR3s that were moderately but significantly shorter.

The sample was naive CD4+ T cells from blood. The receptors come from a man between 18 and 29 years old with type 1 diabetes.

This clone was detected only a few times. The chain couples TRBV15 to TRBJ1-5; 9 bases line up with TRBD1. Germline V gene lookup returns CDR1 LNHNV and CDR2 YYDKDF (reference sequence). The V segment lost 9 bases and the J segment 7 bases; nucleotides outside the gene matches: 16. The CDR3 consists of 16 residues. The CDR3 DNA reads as TGTGCCACGACCCCGTACGGGACAGGGATAGGACAGCCCCAGCATTTT. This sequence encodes CATTPYGTGIGQPQHF.

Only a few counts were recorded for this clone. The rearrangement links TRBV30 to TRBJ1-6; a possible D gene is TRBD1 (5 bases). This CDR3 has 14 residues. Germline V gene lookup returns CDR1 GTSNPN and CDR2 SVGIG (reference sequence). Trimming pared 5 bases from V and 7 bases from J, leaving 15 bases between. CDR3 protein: CAWWKAGINSPLHF. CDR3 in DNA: TGTGCCTGGTGGAAAGCAGGGATCAATTCACCCCTCCACTTT.

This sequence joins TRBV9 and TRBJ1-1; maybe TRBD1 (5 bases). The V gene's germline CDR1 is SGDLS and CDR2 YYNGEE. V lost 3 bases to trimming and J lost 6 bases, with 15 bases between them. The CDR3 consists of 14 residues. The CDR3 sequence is CASSASGTEAEAFF. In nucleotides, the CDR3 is TGTGCCAGCAGCGCCTCAGGGACGGAAGCTGAAGCTTTCTTT.

The CDR3 protein is CASSSDRGYGYTF. CDR3 coding DNA: TGTGCCAGCAGTTCGGACAGGGGTTACGGCTACACCTTC. This chain connects TRBV6-5 to TRBJ1-2; 9 bases align to TRBD1. With 4 bases clipped from V and 8 bases from J, the junction kept 5 bases outside the gene matches. The CDR3 is 13 residues long. Germline values: CDR1 MNHEY, CDR2 SVGAGI.

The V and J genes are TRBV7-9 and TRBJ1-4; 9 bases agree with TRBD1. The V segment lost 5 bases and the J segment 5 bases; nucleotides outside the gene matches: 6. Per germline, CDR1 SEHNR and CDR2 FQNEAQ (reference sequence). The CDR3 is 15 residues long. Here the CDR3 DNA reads TGTGCCAGCAGCCCGTGGGACAGGGTAAATGAAAAACTGTTTTTT. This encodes CASSPWDRVNEKLFF.

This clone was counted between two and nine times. The CDR3 DNA is TGTGCCAGCACTGCTAACTATGGCTACACCTTC. Amino acids: CASTANYGYTF. This sequence joins TRBV2 and TRBJ1-2; D is uncertain. CDR1 and CDR2 (germline): SNHLY, FYNNEI. The CDR3 is made up of 11 amino acids. V shed 7 bases and J shed 0 bases, with 3 bases lying between them.

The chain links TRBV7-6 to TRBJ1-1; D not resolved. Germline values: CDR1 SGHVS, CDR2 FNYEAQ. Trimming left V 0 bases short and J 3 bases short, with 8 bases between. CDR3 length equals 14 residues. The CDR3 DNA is TGTGCCAGCAGCTTAGCGCGGGATCACACTGAAGCTTTCTTT. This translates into CASSLARDHTEAFF.

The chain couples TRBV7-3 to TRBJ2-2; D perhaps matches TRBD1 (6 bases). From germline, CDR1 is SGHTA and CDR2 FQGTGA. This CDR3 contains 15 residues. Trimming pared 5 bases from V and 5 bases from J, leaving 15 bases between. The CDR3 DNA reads TGTGCCAGCAGCGCCGGACAGTTGGGAACCGGGGAGCTGTTTTTT. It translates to CASSAGQLGTGELFF.

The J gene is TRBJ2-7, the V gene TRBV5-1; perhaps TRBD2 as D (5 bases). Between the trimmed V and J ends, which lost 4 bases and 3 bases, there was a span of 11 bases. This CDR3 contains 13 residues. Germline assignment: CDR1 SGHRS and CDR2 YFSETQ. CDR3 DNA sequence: TGCGCCAGCAGCCCCCCCGGGGACTACGAGCAGTACTTC. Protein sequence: CASSPPGDYEQYF.